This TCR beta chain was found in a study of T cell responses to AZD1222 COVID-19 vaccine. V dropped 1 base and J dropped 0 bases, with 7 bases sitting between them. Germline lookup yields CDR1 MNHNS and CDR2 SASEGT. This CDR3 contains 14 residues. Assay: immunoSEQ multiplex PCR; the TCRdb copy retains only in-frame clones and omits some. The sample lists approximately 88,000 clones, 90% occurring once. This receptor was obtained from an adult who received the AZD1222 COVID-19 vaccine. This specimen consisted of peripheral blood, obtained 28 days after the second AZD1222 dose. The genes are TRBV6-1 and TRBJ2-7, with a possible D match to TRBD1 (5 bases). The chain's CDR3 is CASSEVDSSYEQYF. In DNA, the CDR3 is TGTGCCAGCAGTGAAGTCGACAGCTCCTACGAGCAGTACTTC.